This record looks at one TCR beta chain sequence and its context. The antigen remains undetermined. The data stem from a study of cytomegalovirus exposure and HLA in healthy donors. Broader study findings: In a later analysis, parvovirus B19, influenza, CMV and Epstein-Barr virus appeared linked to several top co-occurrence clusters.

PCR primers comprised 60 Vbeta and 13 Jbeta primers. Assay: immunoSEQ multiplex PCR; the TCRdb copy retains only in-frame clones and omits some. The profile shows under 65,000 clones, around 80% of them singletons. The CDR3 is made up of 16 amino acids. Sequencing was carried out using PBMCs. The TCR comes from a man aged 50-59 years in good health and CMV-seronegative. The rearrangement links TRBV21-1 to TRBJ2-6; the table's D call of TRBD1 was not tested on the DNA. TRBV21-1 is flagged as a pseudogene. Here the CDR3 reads CASSKQAAPRANVLTF. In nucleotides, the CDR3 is TGTGCCAGCAGCAAACAGGCTGCCCCCAGGGCCAACGTCCTGACTTTC.